This T cell receptor beta chain was identified during a study of shared clonotypes between healthy human individuals. Study outcomes and limitations: Clonotypes that were shared across four donors made up roughly 5.2% of naive CD4 clonotypes. Relative to memory subsets, naive subsets generally showed larger estimated richness.

After removal of 6 bases from V and 2 bases from J, the junction contained 14 bases not matched to a gene. Germline-derived CDR1 and CDR2 are MNHEY and SMNVEV (reference sequence). This CDR3 is built from 17 residues. In regard to this clone: Antigen specificity is unknown.

Clones were sequenced by immunoSEQ multiplex PCR, and TCRdb holds only the in-frame ones, with some missing. The sample holds 1,500,000 or so clones, 97% to 99% seen once. Adults of Caucasian background living in Nashville, Tennessee made up all donors. V gene TRBV27 combines with J gene TRBJ2-3; 7 bases are shared with TRBD2. The sequenced sample consisted of naive CD4+ T cells sorted from blood. The subset here: CD45RA+ positively selected. This receptor was taken from a man aged 25 to 45 in good health. This chain's CDR3 is CASSPRPLAELTDTQYF. The CDR3 DNA reads TGTGCCAGCAGCCCTCGGCCGCTAGCGGAACTCACAGATACGCAGTATTTT.